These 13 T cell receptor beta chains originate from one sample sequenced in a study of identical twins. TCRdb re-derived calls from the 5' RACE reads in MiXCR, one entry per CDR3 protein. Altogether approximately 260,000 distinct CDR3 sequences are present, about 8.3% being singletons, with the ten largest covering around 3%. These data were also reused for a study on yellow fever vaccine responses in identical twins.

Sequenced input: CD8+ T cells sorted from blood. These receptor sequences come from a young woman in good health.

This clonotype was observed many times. The CDR3 nucleotides read TGTGCCAGCAGTTTAATACTAGCGGGAACGCTTGTGACCGGGGAGCTGTTTTTT. The encoded protein is CASSLILAGTLVTGELFF. The rearrangement uses TRBV28 and TRBJ2-2, with 10 bases identical to TRBD2. The V and J ends lost 2 bases and 5 bases, in that order; junction bases with no gene match: 11. Germline V lookup: CDR1 MDHEN, CDR2 SYDVKM. The CDR3 runs 18 residues. The full variable domain, its missing parts supplied by reference TRBV28 and TRBJ2-2, is DVKVTQSSRYLVKRTGEKVFLECVQDMDHENMFWYRQDPGLGLRLIYFSYDVKMKEKGDIPEGYSVSREKKERFSLILESASTNQTSMYLCASSLILAGTLVTGELFFGEGSRLTVL.

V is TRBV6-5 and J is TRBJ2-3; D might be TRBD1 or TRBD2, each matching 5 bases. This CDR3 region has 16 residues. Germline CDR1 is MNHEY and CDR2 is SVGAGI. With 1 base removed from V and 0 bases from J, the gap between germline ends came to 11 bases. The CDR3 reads CASSYLKWDSTDTQYF. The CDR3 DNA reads TGTGCCAGCAGTTACTTGAAATGGGACAGCACAGATACGCAGTATTTT.

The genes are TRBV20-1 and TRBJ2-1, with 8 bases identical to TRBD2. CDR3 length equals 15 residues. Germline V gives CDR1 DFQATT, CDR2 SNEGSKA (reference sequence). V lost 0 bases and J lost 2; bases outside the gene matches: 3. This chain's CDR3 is CSARDAGGAYNEQFF. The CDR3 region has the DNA TGCAGTGCTAGAGACGCCGGGGGGGCCTACAATGAGCAGTTCTTC.

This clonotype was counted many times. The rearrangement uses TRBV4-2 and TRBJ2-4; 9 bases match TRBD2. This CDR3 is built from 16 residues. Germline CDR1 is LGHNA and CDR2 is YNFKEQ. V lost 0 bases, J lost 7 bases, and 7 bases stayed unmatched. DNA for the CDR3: TGTGCCAGCAGCCAAGAGCCCGGCGGGGGGGCGAACATTCAGTACTTC. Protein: CASSQEPGGGANIQYF.

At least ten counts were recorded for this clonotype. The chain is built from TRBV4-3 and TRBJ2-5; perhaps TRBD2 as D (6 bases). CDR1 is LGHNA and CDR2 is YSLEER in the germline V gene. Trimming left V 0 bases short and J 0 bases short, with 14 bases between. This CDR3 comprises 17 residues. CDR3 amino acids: CASSQDGGTKYQETQYF. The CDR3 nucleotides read TGCGCCAGCAGCCAAGATGGCGGGACCAAGTACCAAGAGACCCAGTACTTC.

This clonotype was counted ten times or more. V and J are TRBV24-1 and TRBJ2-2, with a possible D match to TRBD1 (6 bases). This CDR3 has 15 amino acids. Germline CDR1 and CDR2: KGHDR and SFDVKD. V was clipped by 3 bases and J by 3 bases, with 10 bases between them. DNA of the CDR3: TGTGCCACCAGTGATCCGGACAGAGACACCGGGGAGCTGTTTTTT. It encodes CATSDPDRDTGELFF.

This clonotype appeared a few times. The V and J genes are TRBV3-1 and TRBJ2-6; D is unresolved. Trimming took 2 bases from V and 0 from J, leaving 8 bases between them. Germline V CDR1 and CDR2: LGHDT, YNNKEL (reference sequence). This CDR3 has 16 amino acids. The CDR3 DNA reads TGTGCCAGCAGCCAATTCGGGCTCTCTGGGGCCAACGTCCTGACTTTC. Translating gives CASSQFGLSGANVLTF.

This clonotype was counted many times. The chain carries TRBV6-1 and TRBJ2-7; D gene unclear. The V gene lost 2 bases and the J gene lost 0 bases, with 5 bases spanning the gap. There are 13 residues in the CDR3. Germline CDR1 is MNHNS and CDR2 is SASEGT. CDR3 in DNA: TGTGCCAGCAGTGAACTCAGCTCCTACGAGCAGTACTTC. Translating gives CASSELSSYEQYF.

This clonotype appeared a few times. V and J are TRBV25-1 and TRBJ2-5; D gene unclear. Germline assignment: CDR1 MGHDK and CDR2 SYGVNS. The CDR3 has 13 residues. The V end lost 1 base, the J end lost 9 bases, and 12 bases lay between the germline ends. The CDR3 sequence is CASSESPRQAQYF. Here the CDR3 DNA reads TGTGCCAGCAGTGAATCCCCCCGGCAGGCCCAGTACTTC. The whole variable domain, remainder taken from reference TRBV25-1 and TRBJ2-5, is EADIYQTPRYLVIGTGKKITLECSQTMGHDKMYWYQQDPGMELHLIHYSYGVNSTEKGDLSSESTVSRIRTEHFPLTLESARPSHTSQYLCASSESPRQAQYFGPGTRLLVL.

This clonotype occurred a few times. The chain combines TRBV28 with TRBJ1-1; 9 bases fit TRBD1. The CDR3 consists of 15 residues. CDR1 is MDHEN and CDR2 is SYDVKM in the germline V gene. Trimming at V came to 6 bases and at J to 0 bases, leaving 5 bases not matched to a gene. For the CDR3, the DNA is TGTGCCAGCAGGTCCGGGACAGGGATGAACACTGAAGCTTTCTTT. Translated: CASRSGTGMNTEAFF.

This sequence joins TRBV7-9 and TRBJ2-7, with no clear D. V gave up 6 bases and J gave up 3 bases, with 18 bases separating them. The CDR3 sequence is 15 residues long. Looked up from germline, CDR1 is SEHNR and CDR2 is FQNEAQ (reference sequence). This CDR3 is CASRSLDKLFYEQYF. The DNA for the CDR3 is TGTGCCAGCAGATCTCTGGATAAGCTGTTCTACGAGCAGTACTTC.

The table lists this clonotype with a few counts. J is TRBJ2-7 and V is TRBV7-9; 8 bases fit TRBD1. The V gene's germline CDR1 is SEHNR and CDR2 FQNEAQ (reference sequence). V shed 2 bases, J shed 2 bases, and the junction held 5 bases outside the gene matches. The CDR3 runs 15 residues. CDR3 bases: TGTGCCAGCAGCTTACAGGGGGCGCTTACCTACGAGCAGTACTTC. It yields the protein CASSLQGALTYEQYF.

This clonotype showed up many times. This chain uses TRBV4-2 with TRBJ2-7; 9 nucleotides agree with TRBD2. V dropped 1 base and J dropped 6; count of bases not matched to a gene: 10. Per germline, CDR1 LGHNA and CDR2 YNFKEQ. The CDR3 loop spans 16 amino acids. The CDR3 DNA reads TGTGCCAGCAGCCAAGGTTCGGCGGGAGGGCTAGCCGAGCAGTACTTC. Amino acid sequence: CASSQGSAGGLAEQYF.